The 31 T cell receptor beta chains below come from one sample, sequenced in a study of human T cells and chemical hapten exposure. TCRdb passed the RACE reads through MiXCR, listing each CDR3 protein once. The repertoire holds roughly 120,000 distinct CDR3 sequences, with roughly 12% as singletons. Stated time point: patch test 1, 2 weeks after DPC sensitization. Noted treatment: therapeutic diphenylcyclopropenone sensitization with weekly scalp DPC. The sample in question was whole blood, obtained in connection with sensitization to the hapten diphenylcyclopropenone (DPC). These TCRs come from a woman in her forties or fifties with alopecia areata. Some clones in this sample may be carry-over from other donors' samples.

The table lists this clonotype with many counts. CDR3 nucleotide sequence: TGTGCCAGCAGCCCCTACCCCGCGACAGGGAACACCGGGGAGCTGTTTTTT. Residues: CASSPYPATGNTGELFF. The chain links TRBV7-6 to TRBJ2-2; possibly TRBD1 for D (6 bases). The CDR3 is 17 residues long. Between the trimmed V and J ends, which lost 5 bases and 1 base, there was a span of 17 bases. The germline CDR1 and CDR2 sequences are SGHVS and FNYEAQ.

This clonotype has at least ten counts. The genes are TRBV5-4 and TRBJ2-1, with D hard to call. This CDR3 contains 15 residues. Germline CDR1 reads SGHNT; CDR2 reads YYREEE (reference sequence). The V end was cut by 4 bases, the J end by 8 bases, with 19 bases between. The CDR3 is CASSPVQVPTDEQFF. CDR3 DNA: TGTGCCAGCAGCCCAGTCCAGGTGCCGACTGATGAGCAGTTCTTC.

The chain uses TRBV12-3 or TRBV12-4 and TRBJ1-2, with D possibly being TRBD1 (5 bases). There are 11 residues in the CDR3. Trimming shortened V by 8 bases and J by 4 bases, and 8 bases separated the two germline ends. CDR3 DNA: TGTGCCAGCGGGACGGCCTATGGCTACACCTTC. This gives the protein CASGTAYGYTF.

This clonotype turned up a few times. The rearrangement joins TRBV29-1 to TRBJ1-1, with 7 bases fitting TRBD1. V lost 6 bases to trimming and J lost 1 base; unmatched junction nucleotides: 2. Germline CDR1 SQVTM, CDR2 ANQGSEA. The CDR3 has 12 residues. CDR3 coding DNA: TGCAGCGTGGGACAGACGAACACTGAAGCTTTCTTT. Protein product: CSVGQTNTEAFF. The whole variable domain, filled in from reference TRBV29-1 and TRBJ1-1, reads SAVISQKPSRDICQRGTSLTIQCQVDSQVTMMFWYRQQPGQSLTLIATANQGSEATYESGFVIDKFPISRPNLTFSTLTVSNMSPEDSSIYLCSVGQTNTEAFFGQGTRLTVV.

This clonotype has just a few counts. The rearrangement joins TRBV9 to TRBJ2-7, with a possible D match to TRBD2 (6 bases). The V end lost 3 bases, the J end lost 4 bases, and 14 bases lay between the germline ends. Germline CDR1 and CDR2: SGDLS and YYNGEE. The CDR3 spans 14 residues. The CDR3: CASSAGLMQYEQYF. CDR3 DNA: TGTGCCAGCAGCGCCGGACTAATGCAGTACGAGCAGTACTTC.

This clonotype was seen ten or more times. The chain is built from TRBV7-8 and TRBJ1-2; D uncertain. Trimming removed 1 base at V and 4 bases at J, with 10 bases between. Germline V CDR1 and CDR2: SGHVS, FQNEAQ. The CDR3 extends over 14 amino acids. CDR3 protein: CASSLVPASYGYTF. CDR3 in DNA: TGTGCCAGCAGCTTAGTGCCAGCTTCCTATGGCTACACCTTC.

This clonotype was seen many times. The chain links TRBV18 to TRBJ1-1; D may be TRBD1 (5 bases). The germline V gene encodes CDR1 KGHSH and CDR2 LQKENI. The V end was cut by 3 bases, the J end by 5 bases, with 16 bases between. This CDR3 spans 15 amino acids. The CDR3 DNA sequence: TGTGCCAGCTCACCGCGGGGGACCGGCGGAACTGAAGCTTTCTTT. Its protein is CASSPRGTGGTEAFF.

This clonotype was counted a few times. This chain connects TRBV6-2 or TRBV6-3 to TRBJ2-3, with D unresolved. The germline V and J ends were trimmed by 1 base and 6 bases, with 5 bases remaining between them. This CDR3 region has 12 residues. Per the germline V gene, CDR1 is MNHEY and CDR2 is SVGEGT. This CDR3 reads CASSYFVDTQYF. The CDR3 DNA is TGTGCCAGCAGTTACTTCGTCGATACGCAGTATTTT.

This clonotype has at least ten counts. V and J are TRBV28 and TRBJ2-3; D not resolved. CDR1 MDHEN and CDR2 SYDVKM come from the germline V gene. The V end lost 5 bases, the J end lost 3 bases, and 27 bases lay between the germline ends. The CDR3 runs to 19 residues. The CDR3 region has the DNA TGTGCCAGCAGTCCGAGCACCATCGGGCCGAAGACCGGGACAGATACGCAGTATTTT. It is translated as CASSPSTIGPKTGTDTQYF.

In its sample, this clonotype was seen many times. The chain carries TRBV6-5 and TRBJ2-6, with D unclear. Looked up from germline, CDR1 is MNHEY and CDR2 is SVGAGI. The CDR3 has 15 residues. The V gene lost 5 bases and the J gene lost 0 bases, with 8 bases spanning the gap. The CDR3: CASSPRHSGANVLTF. In nucleotides, the CDR3 is TGTGCCAGCAGTCCACGGCACTCTGGGGCCAACGTCCTGACTTTC.

The chain uses TRBV20-1 and TRBJ2-3; the D call may be TRBD1 or TRBD2 (6 bases each). The V gene lost 6 bases and the J gene lost 4 bases, with 14 bases spanning the gap. There are 13 residues in the CDR3. Germline lookup yields CDR1 DFQATT and CDR2 SNEGSKA (reference sequence). CDR3: CSAARRGADTQYF. The CDR3 DNA follows: TGCAGTGCCGCCCGGAGGGGGGCAGATACGCAGTATTTT.

This clonotype was found a few times. The chain links TRBV10-3 to TRBJ2-2, with a weak D call TRBD1 (6 bases). CDR3 length equals 14 residues. The V end was cut by 10 bases, the J end by 0 bases, with 12 bases between. Germline V gene lookup returns CDR1 ENHRY and CDR2 SYGVKD. The CDR3 loop reads CANRQDTNTGELFF. CDR3 DNA: TGTGCCAACCGACAGGATACGAACACCGGGGAGCTGTTTTTT.

This clonotype was counted many times. The V and J genes are TRBV7-9 and TRBJ1-5; D might be TRBD1 (6 bases). V lost 5 bases and J lost 4, with 12 bases in between. The V gene's germline CDR1 is SEHNR and CDR2 FQNEAQ (reference sequence). This CDR3 is built from 14 residues. CDR3 loop: CASSPGQPNQPQHF. The CDR3 bases are TGTGCCAGCAGCCCCGGACAGCCGAATCAGCCCCAGCATTTT.

The chain recombines TRBV20-1 with TRBJ1-3, with D unclear. CDR3 length: 13 residues. Germline CDR1 is DFQATT and CDR2 is SNEGSKA (reference sequence). Trimming stripped 2 bases from V and 0 bases from J, with 5 bases between. The chain's CDR3 is CSARTRSGNTIYF. As DNA, the CDR3 is TGCAGTGCTAGAACGCGCTCTGGAAACACCATATATTTT.

This clonotype came up many times. The rearrangement uses TRBV3-1 and TRBJ1-5; D not certain. CDR1 and CDR2 (germline): LGHDT, YNNKEL (reference sequence). This CDR3 has 14 amino acids. With 4 bases removed from V and 1 base from J, the gap between germline ends came to 8 bases. CDR3: CASSLGPSNQPQHF. CDR3 DNA sequence: TGTGCCAGCAGCCTAGGACCGAGCAATCAGCCCCAGCATTTT.

There are a few counts of this clonotype. The gene calls are TRBV7-9 and TRBJ2-3; D ambiguous. Looked up from germline, CDR1 is SEHNR and CDR2 is FQNEAQ (reference sequence). V lost 5 bases to trimming and J lost 5 bases, with 8 bases between them. There are 12 residues in the CDR3. The CDR3 nucleotides are TGTGCCAGCAGCGTTTTAGTAGATACGCAGTATTTT. Translated, it gives CASSVLVDTQYF.

This clonotype showed up many times. The chain joins TRBV29-1 to TRBJ2-1, with TRBD1 matching over 7 bases. Germline V gene lookup returns CDR1 SQVTM and CDR2 ANQGSEA. V dropped 5 bases and J dropped 2; count of bases not matched to a gene: 3. This CDR3 is built from 13 residues. The CDR3 region is CSVSGQAYNEQFF. The CDR3 DNA reads TGCAGCGTTAGCGGACAGGCCTACAATGAGCAGTTCTTC.

The table lists this clonotype with a few counts. V usage is TRBV11-2 and J usage is TRBJ2-1; 12 bases are a match to TRBD2. The CDR3 runs 17 residues. Germline CDR1 and CDR2: SGHAT and FQNNGV. J lost 5 bases, V lost 3 bases, and 8 bases had no gene match. CDR3 nucleotides: TGTGCCAGCAGCTTCTTCTACAGGACTAGCGGGAACAATGAGCAGTTCTTC. The encoded protein is CASSFFYRTSGNNEQFF.

This clonotype has just one count. The V and J genes are TRBV11-2 and TRBJ2-5; 9 bases agree with TRBD1. The V gene end was trimmed by 4 bases and the J gene end by 4 bases; junction bases not matched to a gene: 13. The CDR3 extends over 17 amino acids. Germline V gene sequence: CDR1 SGHAT, CDR2 FQNNGV. The CDR3 region is CASSSTRNRGRGETQYF. The DNA for the CDR3 is TGTGCCAGCAGCTCCACTCGGAACAGGGGGCGGGGAGAGACCCAGTACTTC.

V is TRBV29-1 and J is TRBJ2-7; D is unclear. CDR3 length equals 14 residues. V lost 5 bases, J lost 2 bases, and 16 bases lay in between. The germline gives CDR1 SQVTM, CDR2 ANQGSEA. CDR3 bases: TGCAGCGTTTTCTCCGAGACTTCCCCCTACGAGCAGTACTTC. It codes for CSVFSETSPYEQYF.

The table lists this clonotype with a few counts. The chain links TRBV5-1 to TRBJ2-5; 12 bases line up with TRBD2. Looked up from germline, CDR1 is SGHRS and CDR2 is YFSETQ. The CDR3 is 16 residues long. V shed 1 base, J shed 1 base, and the junction held 2 bases outside the gene matches. CDR3 protein: CASSLSLAGGQETQYF. The CDR3 DNA reads as TGCGCCAGCAGCTTGTCACTAGCGGGGGGCCAAGAGACCCAGTACTTC.

The chain joins TRBV7-2 to TRBJ2-5; 13 bases align to TRBD2. The CDR3 runs to 16 residues. Germline trimming cut 5 bases from V and 4 bases from J; bases unmatched to any gene: 7. Germline V lookup: CDR1 SGHTA, CDR2 FQGNSA. The CDR3, as DNA: TGTGCCAGCAGCGAGGGACTAGCGGGGCTCCGAGAGACCCAGTACTTC. Translated: CASSEGLAGLRETQYF.

This clonotype occurred many times. V usage is TRBV7-2 and J usage is TRBJ2-1; the D gene is possibly TRBD2 (5 bases). The CDR3 length is 15 residues. V was pared by 3 bases and J by 6 bases, with 15 bases between. Germline V CDR1 and CDR2: SGHTA, FQGNSA. The CDR3 bases are TGTGCCAGCAGCTTCCAAACTAGACGGGCCAATGAGCAGTTCTTC. This encodes CASSFQTRRANEQFF.

About this clonotype itself: Sequence at one end of the junction differs from germline and may be a read error. The V gene is TRBV2, the J gene TRBJ1-6, with D possibly being TRBD1 (5 bases). Germline V gene data show CDR1 as SNHLY and CDR2 as FYNNEI. The CDR3 contains 16 residues. CDR3 in DNA: TGTGCCAGCAGTGAGGAACAGGCGTCGTATAATTTACCCCTCCACTTT. Translated, it gives CASSEEQASYNLPLHF.

This clonotype was observed a handful of times. The gene calls are TRBV3-1 and TRBJ2-1; 8 nucleotides line up with TRBD1. Germline V gene data show CDR1 as LGHDT and CDR2 as YNNKEL (reference sequence). The ends lost 5 bases at V and 3 bases at J; junction bases unmatched: 6. The CDR3 totals 15 residues. Here the CDR3 DNA reads TGTGCCAGCAGCGAGGGACAGGTAAACTACAATGAGCAGTTCTTC. Amino acids: CASSEGQVNYNEQFF.

Remarks on this clonotype: A read error may be the cause here, since a much bigger clone is one base away. The chain uses TRBV4-3 and TRBJ2-7, with D tentatively TRBD2 (7 bases). Germline V gene data show CDR1 as LGHNA and CDR2 as YSLEER. V was pared by 5 bases and J by 5 bases, with 16 bases between. The CDR3 consists of 14 residues. CDR3 sequence (DNA): TGCGCCAGCAGCGAGGGGGGGACCAGAGACGAGCAGTACTTC. This sequence encodes CASSEGGTRDEQYF.

This clonotype was seen a handful of times. V usage is TRBV20-1 and J usage is TRBJ2-5; 7 nucleotides agree with TRBD1. Germline V lookup: CDR1 DFQATT, CDR2 SNEGSKA (reference sequence). This CDR3 has 15 amino acids. Trimming removed 5 bases from V and 2 bases from J; junction bases left unmatched: 11. In DNA, the CDR3 is TGCAGTGCTGGAATTCCCGGGACAGCACAAGAGACCCAGTACTTC. Amino acid sequence: CSAGIPGTAQETQYF.

This clonotype was counted between two and nine times. The chain carries TRBV4-2 and TRBJ1-2; TRBD1 aligns across 9 bases. With 0 bases clipped from V and 5 bases from J, the junction kept 10 bases outside the gene matches. This CDR3 is 17 amino acids long. Germline V gene lookup returns CDR1 LGHNA and CDR2 YNFKEQ. The CDR3 DNA reads TGTGCCAGCAGCCAAGATCTCTCCGGGACAGGGAGTTATGGCTACACCTTC. Translated: CASSQDLSGTGSYGYTF.

The chain carries TRBV29-1 and TRBJ1-4; TRBD1 aligns across 9 bases. V lost 7 bases to trimming and J lost 3 bases; unmatched junction nucleotides: 3. This CDR3 has 13 residues. Germline lookup yields CDR1 SQVTM and CDR2 ANQGSEA. The CDR3 spells CSGRTGANEKLFF. In DNA form, the CDR3 reads TGCAGCGGGAGGACAGGGGCTAATGAAAAACTGTTTTTT.

This clonotype showed up just a few times. This chain joins TRBV21-1 and TRBJ2-1; the table's D call, TRBD1, has no DNA check behind it. TRBV21-1 constitutes a pseudogene. The CDR3 covers 15 residues. CDR3 nucleotides: TGTGCCAGCAGCCGACGACCGGGACAGGGAGTTGAGCAGTTCTTC. Translation gives CASSRRPGQGVEQFF.

The CDR3 protein is CASGLAGVEQYF. CDR3 coding DNA: TGTGCCAGCGGCCTAGCGGGAGTCGAGCAGTACTTC. V usage is TRBV2 and J usage is TRBJ2-7; 10 bases match TRBD2. The CDR3 is 12 amino acids. Germline V lookup: CDR1 SNHLY, CDR2 FYNNEI. V trimming: 8 bases; J trimming: 6 bases; junction bases outside the gene matches: 4.